This TCR beta chain originates from a study of glioma-infiltrating T cells. V lost 4 bases to trimming and J lost 7 bases, with 13 bases between them. Per the germline V gene, CDR1 is SQVTM and CDR2 is ANQGSEA. The CDR3 has 12 residues. The table lists this clonotype with many counts. Using RNA template, CDR3s of TCR alpha and beta were amplified with iRepertoire arm-PCR. Tissue mRNA or PBMC total RNA, about 90-450 ng, went into one-step reverse transcription and amplification. TCRdb passed the multiplex PCR reads through MiXCR, listing each CDR3 protein once. The sample has some 93,000 distinct CDR3 sequences; 40% are singletons.

What was sequenced was glioma tissue, nonneoplastic brain tissue, or PBMCs (not recorded which). This receptor was identified in a human donor with low-grade glioma or glioblastoma, undergoing nonglioma brain surgery, or in good health (not recorded which). The chain uses TRBV29-1 and TRBJ1-1; possible D gene TRBD1, 6 bases. The CDR3 region is CSVVKGDSEAFF. Written as DNA, the CDR3 is TGCAGCGTTGTAAAGGGGGATAGTGAAGCTTTCTTT.